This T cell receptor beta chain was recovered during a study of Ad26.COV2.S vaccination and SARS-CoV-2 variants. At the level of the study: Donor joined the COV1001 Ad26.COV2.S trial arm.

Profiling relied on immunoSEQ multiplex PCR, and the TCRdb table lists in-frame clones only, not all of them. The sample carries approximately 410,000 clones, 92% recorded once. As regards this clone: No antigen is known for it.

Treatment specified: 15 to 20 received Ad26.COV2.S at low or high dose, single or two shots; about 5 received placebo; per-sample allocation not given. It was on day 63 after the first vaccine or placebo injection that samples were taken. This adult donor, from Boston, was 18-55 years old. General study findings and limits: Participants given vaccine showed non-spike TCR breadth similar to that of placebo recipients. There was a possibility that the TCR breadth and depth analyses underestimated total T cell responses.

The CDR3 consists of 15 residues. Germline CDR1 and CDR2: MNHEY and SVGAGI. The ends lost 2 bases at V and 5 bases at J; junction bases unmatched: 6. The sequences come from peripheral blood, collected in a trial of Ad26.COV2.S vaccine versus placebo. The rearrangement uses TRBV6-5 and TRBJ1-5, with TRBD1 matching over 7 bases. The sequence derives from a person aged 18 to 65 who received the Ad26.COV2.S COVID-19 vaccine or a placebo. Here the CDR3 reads CASSYAQGVDQPQHF. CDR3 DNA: TGTGCCAGCAGTTACGCGCAGGGGGTCGATCAGCCCCAGCATTTT.